The clone carrying this T cell receptor (beta chain) was recorded many times. The antigen remains unidentified. TCRdb passed the PCR reads through MiXCR, listing each CDR3 protein once. The sample yields 60,000 to 70,000 distinct CDR3 sequences, 17% seen once. This sample stems from a study of molecular identifiers for immune sequencing clone quantification. Overall study results and limits: Among 920,000 or so naive cells, as was reported, spiked Jurkat TCR RNA from one cell was detectable.

This CDR3 contains 18 residues. The V and J ends lost 0 bases and 3 bases respectively, with 17 bases between them. The V gene's germline CDR1 is SGHTA and CDR2 FQGTGA. V and J are TRBV7-3 and TRBJ2-2; D might be TRBD2 (5 bases). The material sequenced was naive CD8+ T cells from blood, with Jurkat cell RNA spiked in. Subset given: FACS-sorted CD8+CD4-CCR7+CD45RA+ naive T cells. This TCR came from a human donor in good health. Some libraries in this study had Jurkat cell RNA spiked in. CDR3 sequence (DNA): TGTGCCAGCAGCTTAACGGGCGTGGGCCAGGAGGACACCGGGGAGCTGTTTTTT. It is translated as CASSLTGVGQEDTGELFF.